These 29 T cell receptor beta chains originate from one sample sequenced in a study of graft-versus-host responses after intestinal transplantation (dated by TCRdb to the early 2020s). Libraries were made using the immunoSEQ multiplex PCR assay. Held by TCRdb, this immuneACCESS table contains in-frame sequences only and omits some clones. Under half of the omission traces to an unresolved V gene where checked; the cause of the rest is unknown. Within this sample are 60,000 to 75,000 clones, with more than 80% of them counted one time only. Roughly 2.6% of the sample comes from the top ten. The antigens for these receptors are not known. Reading the label with the study, this specimen's time point is: cells obtained before transplantation from donor or recipient. Here the sequenced sample was unstimulated CD8+ T cells sorted from spleen or lymph node cells, taken before intestinal transplant. The source of these receptors is a human donor who received an intestinal transplant.

J is TRBJ2-7 and V is TRBV5-4; tentatively, D is TRBD1 (6 bases). CDR1 SGHNT and CDR2 YYREEE come from the germline V gene (reference sequence). V was cut by 4 bases and J by 4 bases, with 27 bases left in between. The CDR3 loop spans 18 amino acids. DNA of the CDR3: TGTGCCAGCAGCCCCTATGGGCCCGGCAGGGGAGCACCATACGAGCAGTACTTC. The encoded protein is CASSPYGPGRGAPYEQYF.

The chain couples TRBV30 to TRBJ2-7; TRBD2 aligns across 7 bases. The CDR3 totals 13 residues. CDR1 and CDR2 from the germline V gene are GTSNPN and SVGIG (reference sequence). V shed 8 bases and J 3 bases; nucleotides not matched to a gene: 10. CDR3 sequence: CASHERGHYEQYF. The DNA of the CDR3 is TGTGCCAGCCACGAGCGGGGCCACTACGAGCAGTACTTC.

This rearrangement joins TRBV2 to TRBJ2-5; D may be TRBD1 (5 bases). The J call could be wrong; TRBJ2-7 is a better fit for the DNA end. Germline V gives CDR1 SNHLY, CDR2 FYNNEI. The CDR3 extends over 11 amino acids. The CDR3 reads CASSQGYEQYF. The CDR3 DNA reads as TGTGCCAGCAGCCAGGGCTACGAGCAGTACTTC.

The rearrangement uses TRBV5-4 and TRBJ2-7; 8 nucleotides agree with TRBD1. Unmatched junction bases numbered 8, after V lost 4 bases and J lost 5 bases. This CDR3 has 14 residues. Germline V gene sequence: CDR1 SGHNT, CDR2 YYREEE (reference sequence). The CDR3 DNA is TGTGCCAGCAGCACCGGACAGGGCCCCAACGAGCAGTACTTC. Its protein product is CASSTGQGPNEQYF.

This rearrangement joins TRBV5-1 to TRBJ2-2, with 13 bases fitting TRBD2. CDR1 is SGHRS, CDR2 YFSETQ, per germline. The V gene end was trimmed by 1 base and the J gene end by 7 bases; junction bases not matched to a gene: 7. The CDR3 consists of 17 residues. In DNA form, the CDR3 reads TGCGCCAGCAGCTTGCCCGGGACTAGCGGGAAGCACGGGGAGCTGTTTTTT. Residues: CASSLPGTSGKHGELFF.

The chain uses TRBV27 and TRBJ2-7; a weak D match, TRBD2 (7 bases). This CDR3 has 14 amino acids. V was shortened by 5 bases and J by 3 bases, with 14 bases between the two germline ends. Germline CDR1 MNHEY, CDR2 SMNVEV (reference sequence). This CDR3 is CASSPGGGLYEQYF. The CDR3 DNA reads as TGTGCCAGCAGTCCTGGGGGGGGGCTCTACGAGCAGTACTTC.

The chain combines TRBV19 with TRBJ1-1, with D hard to call. The length of the CDR3 is 14 residues. V lost 9 bases and J lost 5, with 19 bases in between. Germline V lookup: CDR1 LNHDA, CDR2 SQIVND (reference sequence). The CDR3 bases are TGTGCCAGCACCGTGGAGGTGGGGTGGACTGAAGCTTTCTTT. Protein: CASTVEVGWTEAFF.

This chain uses TRBV7-3 with TRBJ1-1, with D maybe TRBD1 (6 bases). The V end was cut by 6 bases, the J end by 1 base, with 9 bases between. There are 13 residues in the CDR3. Per the germline V gene, CDR1 is SGHTA and CDR2 is FQGTGA. The CDR3 here is CASSMDRNTEAFF. CDR3 DNA: TGTGCCAGCAGTATGGACAGGAACACTGAAGCTTTCTTT.

This chain connects TRBV30 to TRBJ2-2, with 8 bases identical to TRBD2. The germline CDR1 and CDR2 sequences are GTSNPN and SVGIG (reference sequence). V trimming: 2 bases; J trimming: 5 bases; junction bases outside the gene matches: 10. The CDR3 loop spans 16 amino acids. The CDR3 nucleotides read TGTGCCTGGAGTTCCCCTTGCGGGAGGCGAACCGGGGAGCTGTTTTTT. Its protein product is CAWSSPCGRRTGELFF.

This chain uses TRBV5-1 with TRBJ2-1, with D possibly being TRBD2 (5 bases). Trimming shortened V by 4 bases and J by 4 bases, and 12 bases separated the two germline ends. CDR1 is SGHRS and CDR2 is YFSETQ in the germline V gene. The CDR3 has 14 residues. CDR3 residues: CASSTRTYYNEQFF. The CDR3 DNA reads TGCGCCAGCAGCACCCGGACTTATTACAATGAGCAGTTCTTC.

The chain couples TRBV5-6 to TRBJ2-7; tentatively, D is TRBD1 (6 bases). The CDR3 runs to 15 residues. V shed 0 bases and J shed 4 bases, with 14 bases lying between them. Germline lookup yields CDR1 SGHDT and CDR2 YYEEEE. The CDR3 spells CASSLVYREFYEQYF. DNA of the CDR3: TGTGCCAGCAGCTTGGTGTACAGGGAGTTTTACGAGCAGTACTTC.

This chain links TRBV27 with TRBJ1-5; D call uncertain. The ends were cut back, 8 bases at V and 6 bases at J, with 17 bases in the middle. The CDR3 runs 14 residues. Germline CDR1 is MNHEY and CDR2 is SMNVEV (reference sequence). CDR3 in amino acids: CASGLRMGGQPQHF. The CDR3 DNA follows: TGTGCCAGCGGATTACGGATGGGAGGTCAGCCCCAGCATTTT.

CDR3 bases: TGTGCCAGCAGTGCGTCGACGGGTCTTACCTACGAGCAGTACTTC. This translates into CASSASTGLTYEQYF. V usage is TRBV6-5 and J usage is TRBJ2-7; D unresolved. The V and J ends lost 5 bases and 2 bases respectively, with 16 bases between them. CDR1 is MNHEY, CDR2 SVGAGI, per germline. The CDR3 consists of 15 residues.

The chain uses TRBV30 and TRBJ1-6; the match to TRBD1 covers 7 bases. In germline, CDR1 is GTSNPN, CDR2 SVGIG (reference sequence). Trimming removed 7 bases from V and 3 bases from J; junction bases left unmatched: 15. This CDR3 spans 17 amino acids. This CDR3 is CAYAIPIGTDYNSPLHF. The CDR3 DNA follows: TGTGCCTACGCTATCCCGATAGGGACAGACTATAATTCACCCCTCCACTTT.

The chain links TRBV5-6 to TRBJ2-7; D possibly corresponds to TRBD1 (6 bases). CDR3 length: 15 residues. Looked up from germline, CDR1 is SGHDT and CDR2 is YYEEEE. The germline V and J ends were trimmed by 4 bases and 2 bases, with 16 bases remaining between them. The CDR3 bases are TGTGCCAGCAGCCCCACCGGGACAATTACCTACGAGCAGTACTTC. Residues: CASSPTGTITYEQYF.

This rearrangement joins TRBV29-1 to TRBJ2-3, with 8 positions matching TRBD1. The CDR3 runs 13 residues. V gave up 7 bases and J gave up 0 bases; unmatched junction bases: 3. Germline-derived CDR1 and CDR2 are SQVTM and ANQGSEA. The CDR3 nucleotides are TGCAGCGCCACAGGGGGTAGCACAGATACGCAGTATTTT. Its translation is CSATGGSTDTQYF.

This chain joins TRBV7-6 and TRBJ2-7; 7 bases fit TRBD1. The CDR3 is 19 amino acids. Germline values: CDR1 SGHVS, CDR2 FNYEAQ. V trimming: 4 bases; J trimming: 3 bases; junction bases outside the gene matches: 21. This CDR3 reads CASSWGRGRRHLSLYEQYF. The DNA of the CDR3 is TGTGCCAGCAGCTGGGGAAGGGGGCGTCGCCACTTATCTCTCTACGAGCAGTACTTC.

The rearrangement joins TRBV11-2 to TRBJ1-2; D unresolved. The CDR3 contains 16 residues. V lost 5 bases to trimming and J lost 0 bases, with 16 bases between them. CDR1 is SGHAT and CDR2 is FQNNGV in the germline V gene. Here the CDR3 reads CASSVVGEGPNYGYTF. The CDR3 DNA follows: TGTGCCAGCAGCGTCGTCGGGGAGGGCCCTAACTATGGCTACACCTTC.

The rearrangement links TRBV28 to TRBJ1-5, with TRBD1 identical over 9 bases. The CDR3 has 17 amino acids. V shed 7 bases and J 8 bases; nucleotides not matched to a gene: 18. Germline CDR1 reads MDHEN; CDR2 reads SYDVKM. This CDR3 reads CASTCEGSRTGDEPQHF. The CDR3 coding sequence is TGTGCCAGCACCTGTGAGGGGTCCCGGACAGGGGACGAGCCCCAGCATTTT. Filled out from reference TRBV28 and TRBJ1-5, the complete variable domain reads DVKVTQSSRYLVKRTGEKVFLECVQDMDHENMFWYRQDPGLGLRLIYFSYDVKMKEKGDIPEGYSVSREKKERFSLILESASTNQTSMYLCASTCEGSRTGDEPQHFGDGTRLSIL.

This chain uses TRBV27 with TRBJ2-7; the match to TRBD1 covers 9 bases. The germline V gene encodes CDR1 MNHEY and CDR2 SMNVEV (reference sequence). CDR3 length equals 14 residues. The junction had 6 bases not matched to a gene; V was cut back by 4 bases and J by 5 bases. The CDR3 DNA follows: TGTGCCAGCAGTTCCTTGGACAGGGGCGACGAGCAGTACTTC. Its translation: CASSSLDRGDEQYF.

CDR3 region: CASIGDRGNYEQYF. The CDR3 nucleotides read TGTGCCAGCATAGGGGACAGGGGAAACTACGAGCAGTACTTC. The rearrangement uses TRBV2 and TRBJ2-7; 10 bases map to TRBD1. This CDR3 contains 14 residues. Germline V gene sequence: CDR1 SNHLY, CDR2 FYNNEI. V dropped 7 bases and J dropped 3; count of bases not matched to a gene: 6.

The chain couples TRBV7-3 to TRBJ2-7; 9 bases are shared with TRBD2. CDR3 length: 13 residues. The V gene end was trimmed by 6 bases and the J gene end by 13 bases; junction bases not matched to a gene: 13. CDR1 SGHTA and CDR2 FQGTGA come from the germline V gene. For the CDR3, the DNA is TGTGCCAGCAGTGAGCGGACTAGCGACCCAAAATACTTC. Its protein is CASSERTSDPKYF.

V is TRBV6-5 and J is TRBJ2-4, with 7 bases lining up with TRBD1. From germline, CDR1 is MNHEY and CDR2 SVGAGI. V gave up 2 bases and J gave up 6 bases; unmatched junction bases: 4. The CDR3 loop spans 14 amino acids. CDR3 bases: TGTGCCAGCAGTTACCTGGGACAGTTAAACATTCAGTACTTC. Translated, it gives CASSYLGQLNIQYF.

This clone was detected once. The chain is built from TRBV7-6 and TRBJ2-3; tentatively, D is TRBD1 (6 bases). Germline-derived CDR1 and CDR2 are SGHVS and FNYEAQ. The V end was cut by 1 base, the J end by 9 bases, with 20 bases between. This CDR3 has 16 residues. The CDR3 sequence: CASSLEGRVIRGTQYF. CDR3 in DNA: TGTGCCAGCAGCTTAGAGGGCAGGGTGATAAGGGGGACGCAGTATTTT.

The genes are TRBV5-1 and TRBJ2-1; D may be TRBD2 (7 bases). CDR3 length equals 15 residues. Per germline, CDR1 SGHRS and CDR2 YFSETQ. Trimming stripped 0 bases from V and 8 bases from J, with 15 bases between. The CDR3 region has the DNA TGCGCCAGCAGCTTGGAAGGGGGGGCTGGGGATGAGCAGTTCTTC. It yields the protein CASSLEGGAGDEQFF.

The V and J genes are TRBV27 and TRBJ1-4, with D tentatively TRBD1 (5 bases). Germline V CDR1 and CDR2: MNHEY, SMNVEV (reference sequence). Trimming removed 7 bases at V and 7 bases at J, with 16 bases between. The CDR3 is made up of 14 amino acids. For the CDR3, the DNA is TGTGCCAGCACCACCACAGGACCGGGTGAAAAACTGTTTTTT. This codes for CASTTTGPGEKLFF.

The chain has TRBV4-1 and TRBJ2-7; 7 bases line up with TRBD1. CDR1 and CDR2 (germline): MGHRA, YSYEKL. V was pared by 3 bases and J by 3 bases, with 14 bases of the junction left unmatched. This CDR3 contains 17 residues. The DNA of the CDR3 is TGCGCCAGCAGCCAGAATTCCCGGGACAGTTCTTTCTACGAGCAGTACTTC. Protein sequence: CASSQNSRDSSFYEQYF.

A single count supports this clone. CDR3 nucleotides: TGTGCCAGCGCGGACAGGGAAACAGATACGCAGTATTTT. Translating gives CASADRETDTQYF. The J gene is TRBJ2-3, the V gene TRBV6-1, with 8 positions matching TRBD1. The CDR3 covers 13 residues. The V and J ends lost 8 bases and 3 bases, in that order; junction bases with no gene match: 4. Germline lookup yields CDR1 MNHNS and CDR2 SASEGT.

The gene calls are TRBV4-1 and TRBJ2-7; 8 nucleotides match TRBD1. Trimming cost V 1 base and J 4 bases; bases outside gene matches: 6. The CDR3 runs 15 residues. Germline V gives CDR1 MGHRA, CDR2 YSYEKL. The CDR3 nucleotides are TGCGCCAGCAGCCAAGTTCGGACAGGGAGATACGAGCAGTACTTC. Translating gives CASSQVRTGRYEQYF.